This TCR beta chain was identified during a study of breast tumors, draining lymph nodes, adjacent tissues. Study observations and caveats: Findings are consistent with lymph node origin and intratumoral expansion of most tumor T cells. Tumor TCR diversity was below lymph nodes but above nontumor tissue. That most tumor T cells come from lymph nodes remained unproven. Luminal-like breast cancer showed significantly higher tumor–nontumor repertoire similarity than basal-like.

From the multiplex PCR reads, TCRdb called clonotypes with MiXCR, one entry per CDR3 protein. The sample lists about 140,000 distinct CDR3 sequences, around a third occurring once. Breast cancer patients provided tissue from their axillary draining lymph nodes. Comments on this clonotype: What it binds is not known.

The CDR3 loop spans 13 amino acids. This sequence was found in a female donor with breast cancer. Some clones in this sample may be carry-over from other donors' samples. The specimen sequenced was axillary lymph node tissue. This chain uses TRBV3-2 with TRBJ2-5. TRBV3-2 is marked as a pseudogene. The CDR3 reads CAGSPTAQETQYF. In DNA form, the CDR3 reads TGCGCCGGCAGCCCAACAGCGCAAGAGACCCAGTACTTC.